This is a list of T cell receptor beta chains from one sample in a study of OX40 agonist ivuxolimab in advanced cancers. The protocol was immunoSEQ multiplex PCR, while the TCRdb copy is restricted to in-frame clones and leaves out a portion. The table records about 18,000 clones, 85% to 90% of them present only once. This specimen consisted of CD4+ or CD8+ T cells sorted from blood, obtained in a trial of the OX40 agonist ivuxolimab. Receptors originate from an adult with an advanced solid tumor such as melanoma, head and neck, liver or kidney cancer. Both conserved end residues are trimmed from each CDR3.

V gene: TRBV5-4; CDR3 length: 12; CDR3 protein: ASSLRGTPYEQY
V gene: TRBV5-3; CDR3 length: 13; CDR3 protein: ARSRELISGNTIY
V gene: TRBV30; CDR3 length: 11; CDR3 protein: AWSFMDRDGYT
V gene: TRBV5-1; CDR3 length: 10; CDR3 protein: ASSLNQAEQF
V gene: TRBV7-9; CDR3 length: 11; CDR3 protein: ASSLQGLYGYT
V gene: TRBV7-9; CDR3 length: 9; CDR3 protein: ASSLSPEAF
V gene: TRBV7-9; CDR3 length: 13; CDR3 protein: ASSLVETSGPRQF
V gene: TRBV4-3; CDR3 length: 15; CDR3 protein: ASSPSTWGQGLKTQY
V gene: TRBV6-5; CDR3 length: 11; CDR3 protein: ASSYSSNYEQY
V gene: TRBV5-4; CDR3 length: 12; CDR3 protein: ASSPEGLQNGYT
V gene: TRBV2; CDR3 length: 11; CDR3 protein: ASSELTSEGQY
V gene: TRBV5-1; CDR3 length: 11; CDR3 protein: ASSEGPPYEQY
V gene: TRBV27; CDR3 length: 13; CDR3 protein: ASSLTPLLNTEAF
V gene: TRBV25-1; CDR3 length: 14; CDR3 protein: ASSETASSYNSPLH
V gene: TRBV14; CDR3 length: 15; CDR3 protein: ASSQDRAYRGAEKLF
V gene: TRBV2; CDR3 length: 15; CDR3 protein: ASSGGWAFLAKNIQY
V gene: TRBV7-6; CDR3 length: 14; CDR3 protein: ASSLAPAQGYNEQF
V gene: TRBV11-3; CDR3 length: 13; CDR3 protein: ASSDRYGANTEAF
V gene: TRBV19; CDR3 length: 15; CDR3 protein: ASSQDRERSSNQPQH
V gene: TRBV19; CDR3 length: 9; CDR3 protein: ASTRGETQY
V gene: TRBV14; CDR3 length: 12; CDR3 protein: ARGEVPPHWTQY
V gene: TRBV4-3; CDR3 length: 13; CDR3 protein: ASSQDREGADGYT
V gene: TRBV27; CDR3 length: 12; CDR3 protein: ASSLSAAQNTIY
V gene: TRBV30; CDR3 length: 9; CDR3 protein: AWSTGNEQY
V gene: TRBV15; CDR3 length: 12; CDR3 protein: ATSRDRMNTEAF
V gene: TRBV18; CDR3 length: 14; CDR3 protein: ASSPGGGFNTGELF
V gene: TRBV4-3; CDR3 length: 11; CDR3 protein: ASSLNRGAEAF
V gene: TRBV30; CDR3 length: 10; CDR3 protein: AWSRSYTEAF
V gene: TRBV5-1; CDR3 length: 15; CDR3 protein: ASSSPNRTGGFYEQY
V gene: TRBV4-3; CDR3 length: 14; CDR3 protein: ASSQDQASGGYEQY
V gene: TRBV4-3; CDR3 length: 13; CDR3 protein: ASSQDWDGRDEQY
V gene: TRBV5-6; CDR3 length: 12; CDR3 protein: ASSPTAYPYEQY
V gene: TRBV27; CDR3 length: 13; CDR3 protein: ASSLAGVRTETQY
V gene: TRBV7-9; CDR3 length: 11; CDR3 protein: ASSKQESYEQY
V gene: TRBV15; CDR3 length: 11; CDR3 protein: ATSRTSQETQY
V gene: TRBV5-1; CDR3 length: 16; CDR3 protein: ASRPGTGTAVLAGELF
V gene: TRBV19; CDR3 length: 11; CDR3 protein: ASSIASSYEQY
V gene: TRBV19; CDR3 length: 12; CDR3 protein: ASSPSGRTYEQY
V gene: TRBV7-9; CDR3 length: 13; CDR3 protein: ASSPRGGNTGELF
V gene: TRBV19; CDR3 length: 13; CDR3 protein: ASSAWAGLSTEAF
V gene: TRBV7-6; CDR3 length: 12; CDR3 protein: ASSPDSSYNEQF
V gene: TRBV2; CDR3 length: 9; CDR3 protein: ASGPIAEAF
V gene: TRBV4-3; CDR3 length: 13; CDR3 protein: ASSQDRQGMYEQY
V gene: TRBV19; CDR3 length: 14; CDR3 protein: ASSISGPLSYNEQF
V gene: TRBV7-9; CDR3 length: 14; CDR3 protein: ASSLEAGGPGNEQF
V gene: TRBV5-1; CDR3 length: 13; CDR3 protein: ASRPGTSGTDTQY
V gene: TRBV7-9; CDR3 length: 13; CDR3 protein: ASSVFTGTYNEQF
V gene: TRBV7-9; CDR3 length: 15; CDR3 protein: ASSLAVSNSGANVLT
V gene: TRBV9; CDR3 length: 13; CDR3 protein: ASSVNSYRDHEQY
V gene: TRBV27; CDR3 length: 11; CDR3 protein: ASSLTLNYGYT
V gene: TRBV9; CDR3 length: 11; CDR3 protein: ASSPLNTGELF
V gene: TRBV30; CDR3 length: 13; CDR3 protein: AWSVLDRGTYEQY
V gene: TRBV21-1; CDR3 length: 17; CDR3 protein: ASSESRGKTGVVADTQY
V gene: TRBV4-2; CDR3 length: 13; CDR3 protein: ASSQGLAGGLEQF
V gene: TRBV27; CDR3 length: 13; CDR3 protein: ASSPMQTNTGELF
V gene: TRBV4-3; CDR3 length: 14; CDR3 protein: ASSQDTVATNEKLF
V gene: TRBV7-2; CDR3 length: 11; CDR3 protein: ASSLGTPYEQY